This T cell receptor beta chain is drawn from a study of T cell repertoires in cytomegalovirus infection (dated by TCRdb to 2018 to 2020). General notes on the study: Alongside well-studied HLA-B-restricted epitopes, the peptide stimulations were aimed at recently identified HLA-C-restricted CMV epitopes, whose presentation resists viral immunomodulation. The HLA type of each donor mattered for the analysis, because public TCR beta signatures pointed to carriage of CMV infection along with the matching HLA type.

The instrument given in TCRdb is Illumina HiSeq 1500. The raw public data were reprocessed by TCRdb itself: fastp quality trimming at Q25, MiXCR clonotype calling, in-frame beta chains only. Merged by CDR3 protein, the rows form single entries marked with the most common genes and DNA. The sample profile shows 200,000 to 250,000 distinct CDR3 sequences; around 35% of them were found once. The ten top clones hold roughly three fifths of the sample. V loses 5 bases at its end and J loses 2 bases; junction bases beyond the gene matches: 2. CDR1 and CDR2 are drawn from the germline V gene (reference sequence): MNHEY, SMNVEV. The CDR3 goes from the cysteine to the phenylalanine over 15 residues. The sequence is cut down to CDR3 DNA, 45 bases in frame from base 1. Beyond this particular receptor, the publication reports: In the ex vivo response, HLA-C-restricted CMV-specific TCR beta clonotypes were dominant, and in two of eight donors the single most frequent clonotype came from this HLA-C-restricted group. Carriers of CMV infection plus the relevant HLA type were discriminated by the cumulative frequency of public TCR beta family members in the study cohort and in an independent approximately 350-donor cohort.

To note about this clonotype: Its cognate antigen has yet to be identified. Within one base of it there is no much larger clone, and no base qualities were kept.

The treatment or condition label, read with the paper, signifies: in vitro stimulation with specific CMV peptide epitopes to enrich CMV-specific T cells. The chain is encoded by TRBV27 joined to TRBJ2-1, and 11 junctional nucleotides match TRBD2. This material consisted of CD8+ T cells from cultured PBMCs, taken from culture after CMV antigen stimulation. This sequence was found in a human donor in good health (CMV status not recorded). Some clones in this sample may be carry-over from other donors' samples. CDR3 sequence: CASSAGLAAYNEQFF. The nucleotide sequence reads as follows: TGTGCCAGCAGTGCGGGACTAGCGGCCTACAATGAGCAGTTCTTC.